Following are 2 T cell receptor beta chains from one sample sequenced in a study of monozygotic twins with inflammatory bowel disease. Each CDR3 protein gets one entry in TCRdb, which reprocessed the 5' RACE reads and gives no DNA. The sample data list a few hundred thousand distinct CDR3 sequences. The sequencing sample was made of blood. These receptors were obtained from a human donor with ulcerative colitis or Crohn's disease, or a healthy co-twin of an affected twin (not recorded which).

This chain joins TRBV5-1 and TRBJ1-1; TCRdb proposes TRBD1, but this gene call is untestable without DNA. This CDR3 has 21 residues. Per the germline V gene, CDR1 is SGHRS and CDR2 is YFSETQ. This chain's CDR3 is CASSLAVRDRGFDLMNTEAFF.

This chain links TRBV5-4 with TRBJ1-6; TCRdb names TRBD1, which stays unverified in the absence of DNA. This CDR3 contains 16 residues. Germline CDR1 is SGHNT and CDR2 is YYREEE (reference sequence). This chain's CDR3 is CASRSNTGLYNSPLHF.